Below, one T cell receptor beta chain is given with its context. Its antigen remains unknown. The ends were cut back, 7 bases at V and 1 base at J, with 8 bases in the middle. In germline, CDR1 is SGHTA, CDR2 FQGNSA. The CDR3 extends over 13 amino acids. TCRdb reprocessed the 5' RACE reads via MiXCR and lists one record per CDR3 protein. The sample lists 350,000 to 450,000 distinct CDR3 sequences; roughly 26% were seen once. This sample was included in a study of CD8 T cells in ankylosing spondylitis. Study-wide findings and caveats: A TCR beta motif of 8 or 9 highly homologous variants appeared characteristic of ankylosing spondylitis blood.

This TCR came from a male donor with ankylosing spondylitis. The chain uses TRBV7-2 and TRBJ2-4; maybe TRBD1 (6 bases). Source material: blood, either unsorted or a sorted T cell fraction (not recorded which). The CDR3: CASTQGAKNIQYF. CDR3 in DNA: TGTGCCAGCACCCAGGGGGCCAAAAACATTCAGTACTTC. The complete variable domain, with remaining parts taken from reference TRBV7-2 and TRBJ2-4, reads GAGVSQSPSNKVTEKGKDVELRCDPISGHTALYWYRQSLGQGLEFLIYFQGNSAPDKSGLPSDRFSAERTGGSVSTLTIQRTQQEDSAVYLCASTQGAKNIQYFGAGTRLSVL.